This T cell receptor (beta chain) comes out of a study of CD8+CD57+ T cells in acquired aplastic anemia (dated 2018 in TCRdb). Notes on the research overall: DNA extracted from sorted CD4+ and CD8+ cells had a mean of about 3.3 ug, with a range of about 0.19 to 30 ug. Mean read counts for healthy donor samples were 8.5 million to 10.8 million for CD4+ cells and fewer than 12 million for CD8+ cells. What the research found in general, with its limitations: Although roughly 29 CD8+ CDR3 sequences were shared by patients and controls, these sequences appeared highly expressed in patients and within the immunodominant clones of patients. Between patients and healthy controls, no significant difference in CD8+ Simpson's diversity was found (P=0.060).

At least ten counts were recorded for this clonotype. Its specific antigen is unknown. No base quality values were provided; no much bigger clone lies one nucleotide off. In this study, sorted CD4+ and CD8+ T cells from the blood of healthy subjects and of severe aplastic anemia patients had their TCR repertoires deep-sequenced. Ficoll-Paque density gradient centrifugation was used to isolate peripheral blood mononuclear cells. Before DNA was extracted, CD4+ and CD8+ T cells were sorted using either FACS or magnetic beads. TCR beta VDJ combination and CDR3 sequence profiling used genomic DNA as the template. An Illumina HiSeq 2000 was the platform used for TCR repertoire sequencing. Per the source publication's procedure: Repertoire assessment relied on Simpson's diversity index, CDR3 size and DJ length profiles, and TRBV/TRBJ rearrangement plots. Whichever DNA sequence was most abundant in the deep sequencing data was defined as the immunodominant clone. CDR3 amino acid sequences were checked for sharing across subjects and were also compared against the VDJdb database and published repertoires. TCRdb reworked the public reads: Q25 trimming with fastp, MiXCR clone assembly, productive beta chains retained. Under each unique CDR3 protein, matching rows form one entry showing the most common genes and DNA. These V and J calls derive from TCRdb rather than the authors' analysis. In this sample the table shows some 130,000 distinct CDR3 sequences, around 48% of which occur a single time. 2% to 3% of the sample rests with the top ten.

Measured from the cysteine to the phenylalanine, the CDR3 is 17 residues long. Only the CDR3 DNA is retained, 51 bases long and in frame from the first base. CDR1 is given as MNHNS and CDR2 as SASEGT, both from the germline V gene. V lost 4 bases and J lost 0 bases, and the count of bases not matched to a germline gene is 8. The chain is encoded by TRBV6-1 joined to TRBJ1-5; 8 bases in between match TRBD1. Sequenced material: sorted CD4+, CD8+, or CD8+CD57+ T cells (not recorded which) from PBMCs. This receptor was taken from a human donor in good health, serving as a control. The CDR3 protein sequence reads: CASSAVKDRDSNQPQHF. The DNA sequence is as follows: TGTGCCAGCAGTGCAGTAAAGGACAGGGATAGCAATCAGCCCCAGCATTTT.